This T cell receptor (beta chain) is from a study of molecular identifiers for immune sequencing clone quantification. This clonotype was counted ten times or more. What it binds is unknown. Naive CD8 T cell sorting was performed on the CD8+CD4-CCR7+CD45RA+ phenotype. Trimming took off 1 base at V and 8 bases at J, with 15 bases between the two ends. The CDR3 covers 15 residues. The V gene's germline CDR1 is MGHRA and CDR2 YSYEKL. General study points: Over 97% of effector molecules, but under 1% in naive cells, were held by clones with more than 20 RNA copies.

For bulk TCR libraries, previously described methods and listed TCR primers were used. TCRdb re-analysed the PCR reads in MiXCR, keeping a single row per CDR3 protein. Among some 97,000 distinct CDR3 sequences listed, 20% to 30% were seen once. The sequence was collected from a human donor in good health. Some libraries in this study had Jurkat cell RNA spiked in. The V gene is TRBV4-1, the J gene TRBJ2-1, with a possible D match to TRBD1 (6 bases). The sequencing sample was made of naive CD8+ T cells from blood, with Jurkat cell RNA spiked in. Subset denoted: FACS-sorted CD8+CD4-CCR7+CD45RA+ naive T cells. The CDR3 is CASSQVWTAGDEQFF. The CDR3 bases are TGCGCCAGCAGCCAAGTTTGGACAGCAGGCGATGAGCAGTTCTTC.